These 7 T cell receptor beta chains share one sample of origin, sequenced in a study of CD8 T cells in Susac syndrome. RNA was extracted with the RNeasy kit, and a quantity of roughly 0.5 to 1 ug was reverse transcribed using random hexamers. Using its own MiXCR run on the immunoSEQ multiplex PCR reads, TCRdb lists one record per CDR3 protein. Among over 300,000 distinct CDR3 sequences listed, around 92% were seen once. What was sequenced was CD4+ T cells from PBMCs. The receptors shown here come from a human donor with multiple sclerosis.

This clonotype appeared once. V and J are TRBV20-1 and TRBJ1-5; weak D call: TRBD1 (5 bases). Trimming removed 0 bases from V and 1 base from J, with 10 bases in between. This CDR3 region has 15 residues. The germline CDR1 and CDR2 sequences are DFQATT and SNEGSKA (reference sequence). The CDR3 region is CSAREMWGSNQPQHF. The CDR3 DNA reads TGCAGTGCTAGAGAAATGTGGGGGAGCAATCAGCCCCAGCATTTT.

The chain joins TRBV12-3 or TRBV12-4 to TRBJ2-7; 7 nucleotides agree with TRBD1. V shed 8 bases and J 2 bases; nucleotides not matched to a gene: 9. The CDR3 length is 14 residues. The CDR3: CASGEDRSTYEQYF. CDR3 DNA: TGTGCCAGCGGCGAGGACAGGTCCACCTACGAGCAGTACTTC.

The DNA for the CDR3 is TGCGCCAGCAGCTCCGGGACAACTAATGAAAAACTGTTTTTT. As protein: CASSSGTTNEKLFF. V is TRBV5-1 and J is TRBJ1-4; D ambiguous. Germline loops: CDR1 SGHRS, CDR2 YFSETQ. This CDR3 has 14 amino acids. V was shortened by 3 bases and J by 0 bases, with 6 bases between the two germline ends. The full variable domain, in which reference TRBV5-1 and TRBJ1-4 provide the parts outside the CDR3, is KAGVTQTPRYLIKTRGQQVTLSCSPISGHRSVSWYQQTPGQGLQFLFEYFSETQRNKGNFPGRFSGRQFSNSRSEMNVSTLELGDSALYLCASSSGTTNEKLFFGSGTQLSVL.

The genes are TRBV19 and TRBJ2-3, with TRBD2 identical over 8 bases. Germline CDR1 is LNHDA and CDR2 is SQIVND (reference sequence). The V gene end was trimmed by 5 bases and the J gene end by 5 bases; junction bases not matched to a gene: 15. The CDR3 is 17 residues long. CDR3 amino acids: CASSPRGAGGEGDTQYF. The CDR3 DNA follows: TGTGCCAGTAGTCCCCGAGGGGCGGGGGGCGAGGGAGATACGCAGTATTTT.

The CDR3 here is CASSQDASGQPQHF. The CDR3 DNA reads as TGTGCCAGCAGCCAAGACGCGTCGGGGCAGCCCCAGCATTTT. The rearrangement uses TRBV3-1 and TRBJ1-5; the D is unclear. Trimming stripped 0 bases from V and 7 bases from J, with 10 bases between. The CDR3 totals 14 residues. Germline loops: CDR1 LGHDT, CDR2 YNNKEL (reference sequence).

V gene TRBV12-5 combines with J gene TRBJ1-1; TRBD1 might be the D (6 bases). V was trimmed by 5 bases and J by 3 bases, leaving 13 bases between them. The CDR3 sequence is 14 residues long. Germline CDR1 reads LGHNT; CDR2 reads FRNRAP. As DNA, the CDR3 is TGTGCTAGTGGTACAGGACAGATAGACACTGAAGCTTTCTTT. Its translation is CASGTGQIDTEAFF.

V and J are TRBV10-3 and TRBJ2-1, with 12 bases aligning to TRBD2. Germline V CDR1 and CDR2: ENHRY, SYGVKD. The CDR3 runs 15 residues. The V gene end was trimmed by 11 bases and the J gene end by 6 bases; junction bases not matched to a gene: 11. The CDR3 loop reads CASAPSSGGANEQFF. The DNA of the CDR3 is TGTGCCTCCGCGCCTTCTAGCGGGGGGGCCAATGAGCAGTTCTTC.